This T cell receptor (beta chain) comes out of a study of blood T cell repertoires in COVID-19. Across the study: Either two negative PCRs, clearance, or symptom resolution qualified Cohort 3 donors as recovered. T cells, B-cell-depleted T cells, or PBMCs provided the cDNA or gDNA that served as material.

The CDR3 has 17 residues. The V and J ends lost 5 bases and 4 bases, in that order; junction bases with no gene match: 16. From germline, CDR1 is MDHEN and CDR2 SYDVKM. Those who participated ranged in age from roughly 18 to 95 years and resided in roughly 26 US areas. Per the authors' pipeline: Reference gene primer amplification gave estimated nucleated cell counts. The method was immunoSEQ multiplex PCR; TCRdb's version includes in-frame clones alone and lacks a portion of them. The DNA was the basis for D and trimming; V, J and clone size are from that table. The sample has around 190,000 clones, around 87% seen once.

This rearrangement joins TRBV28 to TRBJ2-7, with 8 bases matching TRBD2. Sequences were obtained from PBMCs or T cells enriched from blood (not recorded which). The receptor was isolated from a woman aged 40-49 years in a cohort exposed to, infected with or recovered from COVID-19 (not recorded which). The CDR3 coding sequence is TGTGCCAGCAGTCCGACCCTTTTCGGGGGGGCCCCATACGAGCAGTACTTC. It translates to CASSPTLFGGAPYEQYF.